These 29 T cell receptor beta chains share one sample of origin, sequenced in a study of blood T cell repertoires in COVID-19. This table comes from immunoSEQ multiplex PCR, and its TCRdb copy is limited to in-frame clones, with some not included. The table includes more than 300,000 clones, roughly 83% detected once. Specimen: peripheral blood. The receptor source for this set is a woman aged 45-59 years with acute or convalescent COVID-19.

The rearrangement links TRBV7-9 to TRBJ1-5; TRBD1 matches 7 bases. With V trimmed by 5 bases and J by 6 bases, 13 bases remained unmatched. The CDR3 loop spans 16 amino acids. Germline V gives CDR1 SEHNR, CDR2 FQNEAQ (reference sequence). The CDR3 loop reads CASSPNEGALGQPQHF. CDR3 DNA sequence: TGTGCCAGCAGCCCCAACGAGGGGGCGCTTGGTCAGCCCCAGCATTTT.

CDR3 nucleotides: TGCAGCGGCCAAGGTACTAGCGGCGTACAAGAGACCCAGTACTTC. Its protein product is CSGQGTSGVQETQYF. This chain connects TRBV29-1 to TRBJ2-5, with 8 positions matching TRBD2. CDR3 length: 15 amino acids. Germline trimming cut 7 bases from V and 2 bases from J; bases unmatched to any gene: 12. Germline V gives CDR1 SQVTM, CDR2 ANQGSEA.

The J gene is TRBJ2-7, the V gene TRBV6-5; TRBD2 matches at 7 bases. Per the germline V gene, CDR1 is MNHEY and CDR2 is SVGAGI. The junction had 8 bases not matched to a gene; V was cut back by 6 bases and J by 0 bases. The length of the CDR3 is 15 residues. CDR3 in amino acids: CASSNLAESSYEQYF. In nucleotides, the CDR3 is TGTGCCAGCAGCAACCTAGCGGAGAGCTCCTACGAGCAGTACTTC.

The chain recombines TRBV15 with TRBJ1-5, with TRBD1 identical over 12 bases. The CDR3 has 16 amino acids. Germline values: CDR1 LNHNV, CDR2 YYDKDF (reference sequence). V lost 5 bases to trimming and J lost 7 bases; unmatched junction nucleotides: 9. Written as DNA, the CDR3 is TGTGCCACCAGCTCCCCCGGGGACAGGGGGCGACAGCCCCAGCATTTT. It specifies CATSSPGDRGRQPQHF.

The V gene is TRBV7-9, the J gene TRBJ2-7; the match to TRBD2 covers 8 bases. Germline values: CDR1 SEHNR, CDR2 FQNEAQ (reference sequence). The CDR3 consists of 19 residues. The V gene end was trimmed by 0 bases and the J gene end by 0 bases; junction bases not matched to a gene: 13. CDR3 in amino acids: CASSLARGAGGHGSYEQYF. The CDR3 nucleotides are TGTGCCAGCAGCTTAGCGAGAGGGGCGGGGGGCCATGGCTCCTACGAGCAGTACTTC.

The chain recombines TRBV28 with TRBJ1-6; perhaps TRBD1 as D (5 bases). Trimming cost V 3 bases and J 9 bases, with 15 bases left between them. The CDR3 consists of 15 residues. Germline V gene data show CDR1 as MDHEN and CDR2 as SYDVKM. As DNA, the CDR3 is TGTGCCAGCAGTTTTGGGCAGGGATTTAGTTCACCCCTCCACTTT. Protein: CASSFGQGFSSPLHF.

A single count supports this clone. The chain recombines TRBV6-5 with TRBJ1-4; TRBD1 aligns across 8 bases. J lost 2 bases, V lost 5 bases, and 4 bases had no gene match. The CDR3 contains 15 residues. Germline loops: CDR1 MNHEY, CDR2 SVGAGI. The CDR3 loop is CASSKRQGTNEKLFF. DNA for the CDR3: TGTGCCAGCAGTAAACGACAGGGGACTAATGAAAAACTGTTTTTT.

The chain uses TRBV27 and TRBJ2-3; D is perhaps TRBD1 (6 bases). Deletions cut 0 bases from V and 4 bases from J, with 11 bases between. CDR1 is MNHEY and CDR2 is SMNVEV in the germline V gene (reference sequence). The CDR3 length is 15 residues. The CDR3 region is CASSLSFRGADTQYF. Written as DNA, the CDR3 is TGTGCCAGCAGTTTATCTTTCAGGGGCGCAGATACGCAGTATTTT.

V gene TRBV7-2 combines with J gene TRBJ1-3; a weak D match, TRBD1 (5 bases). CDR3 length: 14 residues. V was shortened by 0 bases and J by 4 bases, with 7 bases between the two germline ends. Germline CDR1 and CDR2: SGHTA and FQGNSA. For the CDR3, the DNA is TGTGCCAGCAGCTTAGCGCGGGGCGGAAACACCATATATTTT. Protein sequence: CASSLARGGNTIYF.

This clone has just one count. The chain carries TRBV27 and TRBJ2-7; 13 nucleotides match TRBD2. J gave up 3 bases and V 5 bases, and 4 bases lay outside the gene matches. The CDR3 extends over 15 amino acids. CDR1 and CDR2 (germline): MNHEY, SMNVEV (reference sequence). For the CDR3, the DNA is TGTGCCAGCAGTGGATGGACTAGCGGGAGCTACGAGCAGTACTTC. It translates to CASSGWTSGSYEQYF.

This chain connects TRBV5-1 to TRBJ1-4, with a possible D match to TRBD1 (5 bases). The V and J ends lost 3 bases and 8 bases respectively, with 23 bases between them. From germline, CDR1 is SGHRS and CDR2 YFSETQ. The CDR3 totals 17 residues. The chain's CDR3 is CASSSRPDRPRVEKLFF. DNA for the CDR3: TGCGCCAGCAGCTCCCGCCCGGACCGACCCAGGGTCGAAAAACTGTTTTTT.

The V gene is TRBV7-2, the J gene TRBJ2-7, with 8 bases lining up with TRBD2. Germline CDR1 reads SGHTA; CDR2 reads FQGNSA. V was pared by 3 bases and J by 2 bases, with 3 bases of the junction left unmatched. This CDR3 is 14 amino acids long. The CDR3 protein is CASSFREGPYEQYF. The DNA of the CDR3 is TGTGCCAGCAGCTTCCGGGAGGGCCCCTACGAGCAGTACTTC.

This sequence joins TRBV9 and TRBJ1-6, with D uncertain. Per the germline V gene, CDR1 is SGDLS and CDR2 is YYNGEE. Trimming shortened V by 4 bases and J by 0 bases, and 11 bases separated the two germline ends. This CDR3 has 16 amino acids. CDR3 DNA: TGTGCCAGCAGCCTCGGGCGGGACTCCTATAATTCACCCCTCCACTTT. Amino acids: CASSLGRDSYNSPLHF.

A word on this clone: The junction and the germline gene differ at one end; a read error may be behind it. The rearrangement links TRBV23-1 to TRBJ2-7; possibly TRBD1 for D (6 bases). TRBV23-1 is reported as an ORF; its role is uncertain. The CDR3 consists of 14 residues. CDR3 nucleotides: TGCGCCAGCAGGCAATCGGGACAAGGGGTATGGCAGTACTTC. It specifies CASRQSGQGVWQYF.

The CDR3 here is CASSFSNEKLFF. In DNA form, the CDR3 reads TGTGCCAGCAGCTTCAGTAATGAAAAACTGTTTTTT. The V call is TRBV7-2, the J call TRBJ1-4; no firm D call. V shed 3 bases and J shed 4 bases, with 3 bases lying between them. The CDR3 runs to 12 residues. CDR1 is SGHTA and CDR2 is FQGNSA in the germline V gene. Together with reference TRBV7-2 and TRBJ1-4, the CDR3 gives the full variable domain: GAGVSQSPSNKVTEKGKDVELRCDPISGHTALYWYRQSLGQGLEFLIYFQGNSAPDKSGLPSDRFSAERTGGSVSTLTIQRTQQEDSAVYLCASSFSNEKLFFGSGTQLSVL.

This sequence joins TRBV11-2 and TRBJ2-5, with D tentatively TRBD1 (6 bases). In germline, CDR1 is SGHAT, CDR2 FQNNGV. The V and J ends lost 3 bases and 5 bases respectively, with 10 bases between them. This CDR3 has 13 amino acids. CDR3 in amino acids: CASSLGAQETQYF. Written as DNA, the CDR3 is TGTGCCAGCAGCTTGGGGGCCCAGGAGACCCAGTACTTC.

This clone was seen just once. The V call is TRBV11-3, the J call TRBJ2-1; tentatively, D is TRBD2 (5 bases). The CDR3 spans 12 residues. Germline CDR1 SGHNT, CDR2 YENEEA. V was cut by 1 base and J by 9 bases, with 7 bases left in between. The CDR3 protein is CASSLGRGEQFF. The CDR3 region has the DNA TGTGCCAGCAGCTTAGGACGGGGTGAGCAGTTCTTC.

The chain is built from TRBV15 and TRBJ1-4; no clear D. This CDR3 is built from 16 residues. Trimming shortened V by 1 base and J by 0 bases, and 9 bases separated the two germline ends. The germline CDR1 and CDR2 sequences are LNHNV and YYDKDF (reference sequence). The CDR3 loop reads CATSRGSAATNEKLFF. CDR3 nucleotides: TGTGCCACCAGCAGAGGCAGTGCCGCAACTAATGAAAAACTGTTTTTT.

This clone has only a few counts. The chain links TRBV7-2 to TRBJ2-7; TRBD2 might be the D (6 bases). With 5 bases removed from V and 0 bases from J, the gap between germline ends came to 14 bases. The V gene's germline CDR1 is SGHTA and CDR2 FQGNSA. The CDR3 extends over 15 amino acids. CDR3 in DNA: TGTGCCAGCAGCCACCGGGGACTGGACTCCTACGAGCAGTACTTC. This translates into CASSHRGLDSYEQYF. Combining the CDR3 with reference TRBV7-2 and TRBJ2-7 gives the whole variable domain GAGVSQSPSNKVTEKGKDVELRCDPISGHTALYWYRQSLGQGLEFLIYFQGNSAPDKSGLPSDRFSAERTGGSVSTLTIQRTQQEDSAVYLCASSHRGLDSYEQYFGPGTRLTVT.

V gene TRBV5-1 combines with J gene TRBJ2-5, with 8 bases matching TRBD1. The CDR3 contains 15 residues. Germline V gene lookup returns CDR1 SGHRS and CDR2 YFSETQ. Unmatched junction bases numbered 8, after V lost 2 bases and J lost 5 bases. The CDR3 nucleotides are TGCGCCAGCAGCTTTTTGGGACAGGTCAGGGAGACCCAGTACTTC. Its translation is CASSFLGQVRETQYF.

The chain is built from TRBV6-5 and TRBJ2-1; D is perhaps TRBD2 (6 bases). Trimming stripped 5 bases from V and 3 bases from J, with 11 bases between. Germline CDR1 is MNHEY and CDR2 is SVGAGI. There are 14 residues in the CDR3. CDR3 protein: CASSPSVYYNEQFF. The DNA of the CDR3 is TGTGCCAGCAGTCCTAGCGTCTACTACAATGAGCAGTTCTTC.

The rearrangement uses TRBV6-2 or TRBV6-3 and TRBJ2-3, with TRBD2 matching over 8 bases. This CDR3 has 20 residues. Germline lookup yields CDR1 MNHEY and CDR2 SVGEGT. V was clipped by 2 bases and J by 4 bases; unmatched bases: 20. CDR3 sequence: CASSYVVGATGGPPPDTQYF. The CDR3 nucleotides are TGTGCCAGCAGTTACGTCGTGGGGGCGACGGGAGGGCCCCCCCCAGATACGCAGTATTTT.

The chain carries TRBV9 and TRBJ2-1, with D tentatively TRBD2 (5 bases). CDR1 SGDLS and CDR2 YYNGEE come from the germline V gene. Trimming cost V 0 bases and J 8 bases, with 12 bases left between them. This CDR3 contains 14 residues. The CDR3 region is CASSVVGSTDEQFF. DNA for the CDR3: TGTGCCAGCAGCGTAGTGGGGAGCACTGATGAGCAGTTCTTC. Looking up the rest from reference TRBV9 and TRBJ2-1 gives the full variable domain: DSGVTQTPKHLITATGQRVTLRCSPRSGDLSVYWYQQSLDQGLQFLIQYYNGEERAKGNILERFSAQQFPDLHSELNLSSLELGDSALYFCASSVVGSTDEQFFGPGTRLTVL.

The V gene is TRBV7-3, the J gene TRBJ2-1, with 11 positions matching TRBD2. The CDR3 is 16 amino acids. CDR1 SGHTA and CDR2 FQGTGA come from the germline V gene. V trimming: 3 bases; J trimming: 2 bases; junction bases outside the gene matches: 3. Here the CDR3 DNA reads TGTGCCAGCAGCTTTGGGACTAGCGGAACCTACAATGAGCAGTTCTTC. This codes for CASSFGTSGTYNEQFF.

The J gene is TRBJ2-1, the V gene TRBV7-3; 11 nucleotides agree with TRBD2. The CDR3 runs to 15 residues. V dropped 3 bases and J dropped 7; count of bases not matched to a gene: 5. CDR1 is SGHTA and CDR2 is FQGTGA in the germline V gene. The DNA of the CDR3 is TGTGCCAGCAGCTTGACTAGCGGGATTTATAATGAGCAGTTCTTC. Translation: CASSLTSGIYNEQFF.

The chain links TRBV3-1 (or the pseudogene TRBV3-2) to TRBJ1-1; D is unresolved. V lost 4 bases and J 1 base, leaving 10 bases between the germline ends. Germline-derived CDR1 and CDR2 are LGHDT and YNNKEL (reference sequence). This CDR3 has 14 amino acids. In DNA, the CDR3 is TGTGCCAGCAGCCGATTGGAGGGGAACACTGAAGCTTTCTTT. Encoded protein: CASSRLEGNTEAFF.

The chain couples TRBV7-6 to TRBJ1-1, with no clear D. CDR3 length equals 12 residues. Germline V CDR1 and CDR2: SGHVS, FNYEAQ. V gave up 4 bases and J gave up 1 base, with 4 bases separating them. The CDR3 DNA follows: TGTGCCAGCAGCTCCCAGAACACTGAAGCTTTCTTT. Protein: CASSSQNTEAFF.

The rearrangement uses TRBV10-1 and TRBJ2-3, with D perhaps TRBD2 (5 bases). V lost 0 bases and J lost 6, with 10 bases in between. This CDR3 spans 14 amino acids. The V gene's germline CDR1 is WNHNN and CDR2 SYGVQD (reference sequence). The CDR3 DNA is TGCGCCAGCAGTGAGTCTGCCCCGGGGGATACGCAGTATTTT. It is translated as CASSESAPGDTQYF.

The rearrangement joins TRBV29-1 to TRBJ2-3; possible D gene TRBD2, 6 bases. V lost 4 bases and J 0 bases, leaving 11 bases between the germline ends. Germline CDR1 reads SQVTM; CDR2 reads ANQGSEA. This CDR3 has 14 amino acids. DNA for the CDR3: TGCAGCGTTGGTGCTAGCGTTAGCACAGATACGCAGTATTTT. It specifies CSVGASVSTDTQYF.